The next 4 T cell receptor beta chains were all read from a single sample in a study of T cell responses to AZD1222 COVID-19 vaccine. Some clones are missing from TCRdb's copy, which holds only in-frame ones; the method was immunoSEQ multiplex PCR. The repertoire holds tens of thousands of clones, with around 80% as singletons. This specimen consisted of peripheral blood, obtained on day 0 of AZD1222 vaccination. The receptors here all came from an adult in good health.

The rearrangement links TRBV19 to TRBJ1-6, with TRBD1 as a possible D gene (5 bases). CDR1 is LNHDA, CDR2 SQIVND, per germline (reference sequence). The CDR3 has 15 amino acids. V shed 3 bases and J shed 6 bases, with 12 bases lying between them. The CDR3 nucleotides read TGTGCCAGTAGTATGGAGGGGATAGCTAATTCACCCCTCCACTTT. It specifies CASSMEGIANSPLHF.

Notes on this clone: In the same sample, other DNA sequences code for this CDR3. The rearrangement joins TRBV5-1 to TRBJ1-3; D gene unclear. Trimming pared 0 bases from V and 0 bases from J, leaving 4 bases between. This CDR3 has 14 amino acids. Germline CDR1 is SGHRS and CDR2 is YFSETQ. CDR3 region: CASSLAASGNTIYF. The CDR3 nucleotides read TGCGCCAGCAGCTTGGCAGCCTCTGGAAACACCATATATTTT.

The chain combines TRBV2 with TRBJ2-7; D remains unclear. The germline gives CDR1 SNHLY, CDR2 FYNNEI. Trimming cost V 2 bases and J 5 bases, with 10 bases left between them. The CDR3 consists of 13 residues. The CDR3 spells CASSESGFDEQYF. The DNA of the CDR3 is TGTGCCAGCAGTGAATCCGGTTTTGACGAGCAGTACTTC. The full variable domain, completed using reference TRBV2 and TRBJ2-7, is EPEVTQTPSHQVTQMGQEVILRCVPISNHLYFYWYRQILGQKVEFLVSFYNNEISEKSEIFDDQFSVERPDGSNFTLKIRSTKLEDSAMYFCASSESGFDEQYFGPGTRLTVT.

This sequence joins TRBV11-3 and TRBJ2-1; the D gene could be TRBD1 or TRBD2 (6 bases each). V lost 1 base and J lost 7, with 20 bases in between. Germline V CDR1 and CDR2: SGHNT, YENEEA. CDR3 size: 17 residues. The CDR3 is CASSLGRGVAAGNEQFF. The CDR3 bases are TGTGCCAGCAGCTTAGGAAGGGGGGTAGCGGCAGGGAATGAGCAGTTCTTC.